This T cell receptor beta chain was recorded in a study of glioma-infiltrating T cells. CDR1 and CDR2 from the germline V gene are LGHDT and YNNKEL (reference sequence). V was pared by 1 base and J by 7 bases, with 8 bases between. There are 12 residues in the CDR3. Concerning this clonotype itself: No antigen is known for it.

Using RNA template, CDR3s of TCR alpha and beta were amplified with iRepertoire arm-PCR. Each CDR3 protein is one row after TCRdb ran MiXCR on the multiplex PCR reads. The sample consists of about 12,000 distinct CDR3 sequences, around 27% of them appearing once. Study-wide results and limits: Above-expected tissue-blood divergence occurred in all gliomas, most in low-grade ones. CDR3 overlap between tissue and blood was very small.

This sequence originates from a human donor with low-grade glioma or glioblastoma, undergoing nonglioma brain surgery, or in good health (not recorded which). This chain uses TRBV3-1 with TRBJ2-7; no firm D call. Sample: glioma tissue, nonneoplastic brain tissue, or PBMCs (not recorded which). The CDR3 protein is CASSQGSREQYF. CDR3 coding DNA: TGTGCCAGCAGCCAAGGATCCCGGGAGCAGTACTTC.